The rows below give T cell receptor beta chains drawn from one sample of a study of T cells in Graves' hyperthyroidism and ophthalmopathy. One entry per CDR3 protein results from TCRdb running MiXCR on the multiplex PCR reads. Of more than 350,000 distinct CDR3 sequences in the sample, about 18% are singletons; the top ten hold approximately 30%. The sequenced sample was blood. These receptors originate from a woman aged 25 to 45 with Graves' hyperthyroidism that later progressed to Graves' ophthalmopathy. Each CDR3 is given with its conserved first and last residue. The D gene is left open where the match is weak. Clone size appears in some rows only: once, few, many, or a class for an expanded clone.

size: many
V: TRBV20-1
D: .
J: TRBJ2-7
DNA: TGCAGTGCTAGACTCAGCGGGTACGAGCAGTACTTC
CDR3: CSARLSGYEQYF

size: many
V: TRBV19
D: .
J: TRBJ1-2
DNA: TGTGCCAGTAGTCTACCGACACCCGCGGTCTATGGCTACACCTTC
CDR3: CASSLPTPAVYGYTF

size: few
V: TRBV20-1
D: TRBD2
J: TRBJ2-5
DNA: TGCAGTGCTAGAGACCTTCAGGGCGGGGGGTCTCAAGAGACCCAGTACTTC
CDR3: CSARDLQGGGSQETQYF

size: many
V: TRBV6-1
D: .
J: TRBJ1-2
DNA: TGTGCCAGCAGTGAAATACAGGGTTATGGCTACACCTTC
CDR3: CASSEIQGYGYTF

size: many
V: TRBV12-3/TRBV12-4
D: TRBD2
J: TRBJ2-3
DNA: TGTGCCAGCAGCTTAGCGGGAGCAGATACGCAGTATTTT
CDR3: CASSLAGADTQYF

size: many
V: TRBV7-9
D: TRBD1
J: TRBJ2-6
DNA: TGTGCCAGCAGCCCGACGGACAGGTCCTCTGGGGCCAACGTCCTGACTTTC
CDR3: CASSPTDRSSGANVLTF

size: many
V: TRBV10-2
D: .
J: TRBJ1-5
DNA: TGCGCCAGCAGTGAGTCAGACAAGAATCAGCCCCAGCATTTT
CDR3: CASSESDKNQPQHF

size: few
V: TRBV20-1
D: .
J: TRBJ1-4
DNA: TGCAGTGCTACTAAGGGACTCCCTAATGAAAGACTGTTTTTT
CDR3: CSATKGLPNERLFF

size: .
V: TRBV29-1
D: .
J: TRBJ2-3
DNA: TGCAGCGTTGAAAGGATTCCCAAAAGCACAGATACGCAGTATTTT
CDR3: CSVERIPKSTDTQYF

size: few
V: TRBV2
D: .
J: TRBJ1-4
DNA: TGTGCCAGCAGTGAAGCCCTAGGACATTTGTTGTTTTTT
CDR3: CASSEALGHLLFF

size: many
V: TRBV7-9
D: .
J: TRBJ2-1
DNA: TGTGCCAGCAGCCCTCTTGAGACGGGACCCTACAATGAGCAGTTCTTC
CDR3: CASSPLETGPYNEQFF

size: many
V: TRBV7-9
D: .
J: TRBJ1-5
DNA: TGTGCCAGCAGCTTGGGGGGTCCCTACAATCCCCAGCATTTT
CDR3: CASSLGGPYNPQHF

size: many
V: TRBV20-1
D: .
J: TRBJ2-7
DNA: TGCAGTGCTGCTTTGGACTCTTACGAGCAGTACTTC
CDR3: CSAALDSYEQYF

size: .
V: TRBV18
D: .
J: TRBJ2-1
DNA: TGTGCCAGCTCGATAACGAATGAGCAGTTCTTC
CDR3: CASSITNEQFF

size: many
V: TRBV29-1
D: TRBD1
J: TRBJ2-7
DNA: TGCAGCGTTGAGCCCAGGGGGAAGGGCTACGAGCAGTACTTC
CDR3: CSVEPRGKGYEQYF

size: many
V: TRBV20-1
D: .
J: TRBJ1-1
DNA: TGCAGTGCTAGATTTTTGTTGGAGCCGAACACTGAAGCTTTCTTT
CDR3: CSARFLLEPNTEAFF

size: many
V: TRBV6-1
D: .
J: TRBJ1-6
DNA: TGTGCCAGCAGTTCTACCGGGGGGAATTCACCCCTCCACTTT
CDR3: CASSSTGGNSPLHF

size: .
V: TRBV7-2
D: TRBD2
J: TRBJ2-4
DNA: TGTGCCAGCAGCCCACGGACGACTAGCGGGAGGAACATTCAGTACTTC
CDR3: CASSPRTTSGRNIQYF

size: many
V: TRBV29-1
D: .
J: TRBJ2-3
DNA: TGCAGCGTACAACTAGGATCTACGCAGTATTTT
CDR3: CSVQLGSTQYF

size: .
V: TRBV4-2
D: TRBD1
J: TRBJ1-1
DNA: TGTGCCAGCAGCCAAGCGGGACAGGGGGGTACCACTGAAGCTTTCTTT
CDR3: CASSQAGQGGTTEAFF

size: many
V: TRBV6-1
D: .
J: TRBJ1-1
DNA: TGTGCCAGCAGTACACAGGGACGGCTCACTGAAGCTTTCTTT
CDR3: CASSTQGRLTEAFF

size: many
V: TRBV9
D: .
J: TRBJ2-5
DNA: TGTGCCAGCAGCGTAGAGGGGGGGAGGTACCAAGAGACCCAGTACTTC
CDR3: CASSVEGGRYQETQYF

size: many
V: TRBV5-1
D: .
J: TRBJ1-1
DNA: TGCGCCAGCAGCTTGACCGGACTCCGGAACACTGAAGCTTTCTTT
CDR3: CASSLTGLRNTEAFF

size: .
V: TRBV7-6
D: .
J: TRBJ1-1
DNA: TGTGCCAGCAGCTCAGACATAGATACTGAAGCTTTCTTT
CDR3: CASSSDIDTEAFF

size: .
V: TRBV20-1
D: .
J: TRBJ2-7
DNA: TGCAGTGCTAGAGAAAACGCACGGTACTCGGACGAGCAGTACTTC
CDR3: CSARENARYSDEQYF

size: many
V: TRBV6-2/TRBV6-3
D: TRBD2
J: TRBJ2-1
DNA: TGTGCCAGCAGTTACCGGACTAGCGGGTACTACAATGAGCAGTTCTTC
CDR3: CASSYRTSGYYNEQFF